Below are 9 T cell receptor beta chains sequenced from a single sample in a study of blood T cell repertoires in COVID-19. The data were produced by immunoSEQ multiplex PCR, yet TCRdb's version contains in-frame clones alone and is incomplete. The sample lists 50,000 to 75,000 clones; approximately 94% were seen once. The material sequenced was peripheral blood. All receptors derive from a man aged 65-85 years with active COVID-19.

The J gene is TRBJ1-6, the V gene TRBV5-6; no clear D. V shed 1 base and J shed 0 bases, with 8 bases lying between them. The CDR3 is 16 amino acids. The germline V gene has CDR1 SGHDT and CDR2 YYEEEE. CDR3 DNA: TGTGCCAGCAGCTTGTACTGGAGCTCCTATAATTCACCCCTCCACTTT. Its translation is CASSLYWSSYNSPLHF. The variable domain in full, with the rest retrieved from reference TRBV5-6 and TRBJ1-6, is DAGVTQSPTHLIKTRGQQVTLRCSPKSGHDTVSWYQQALGQGPQFIFQYYEEEERQRGNFPDRFSGHQFPNYSSELNVNALLLGDSALYLCASSLYWSSYNSPLHFGNGTRLTVT.

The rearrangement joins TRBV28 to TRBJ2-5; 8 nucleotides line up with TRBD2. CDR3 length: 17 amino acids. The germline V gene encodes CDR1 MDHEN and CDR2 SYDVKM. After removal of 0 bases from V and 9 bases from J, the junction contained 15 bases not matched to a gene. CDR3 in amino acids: CASSLWGAGAVPGAQYF. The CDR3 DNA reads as TGTGCCAGCAGTTTATGGGGAGCGGGGGCCGTTCCAGGGGCCCAGTACTTC.

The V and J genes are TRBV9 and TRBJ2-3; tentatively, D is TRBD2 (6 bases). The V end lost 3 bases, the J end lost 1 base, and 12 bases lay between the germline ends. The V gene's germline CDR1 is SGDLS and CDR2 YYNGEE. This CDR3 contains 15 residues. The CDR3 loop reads CASSGHSGGTDTQYF. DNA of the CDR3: TGTGCCAGCAGCGGACATAGCGGCGGCACAGATACGCAGTATTTT.

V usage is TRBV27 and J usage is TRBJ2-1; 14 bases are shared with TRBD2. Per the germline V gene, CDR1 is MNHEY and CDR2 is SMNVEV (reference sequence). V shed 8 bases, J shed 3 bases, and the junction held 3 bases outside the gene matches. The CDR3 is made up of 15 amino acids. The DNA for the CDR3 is TGTGCCAGCGGACTAGCGGGGGGCGGCTACAATGAGCAGTTCTTC. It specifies CASGLAGGGYNEQFF.

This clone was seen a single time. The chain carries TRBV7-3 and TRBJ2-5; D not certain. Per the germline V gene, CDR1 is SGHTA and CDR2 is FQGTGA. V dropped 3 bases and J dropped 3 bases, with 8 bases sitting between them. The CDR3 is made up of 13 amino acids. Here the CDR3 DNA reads TGTGCCAGCAGCTTGTATACTGAAGAGACCCAGTACTTC. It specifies CASSLYTEETQYF.

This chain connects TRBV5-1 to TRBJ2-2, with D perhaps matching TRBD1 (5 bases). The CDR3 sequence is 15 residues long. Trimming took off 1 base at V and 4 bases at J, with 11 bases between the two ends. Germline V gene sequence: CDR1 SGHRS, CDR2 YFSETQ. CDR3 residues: CASSLKAGLTGELFF. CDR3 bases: TGCGCCAGCAGCTTGAAGGCAGGGCTCACCGGGGAGCTGTTTTTT.

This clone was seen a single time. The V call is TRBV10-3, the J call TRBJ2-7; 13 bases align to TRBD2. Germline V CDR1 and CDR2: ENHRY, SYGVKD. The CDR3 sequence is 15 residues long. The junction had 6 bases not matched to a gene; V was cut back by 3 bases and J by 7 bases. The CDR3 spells CAISEPTSGGREQYF. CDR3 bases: TGTGCCATCAGTGAACCGACTAGCGGGGGGCGGGAGCAGTACTTC.

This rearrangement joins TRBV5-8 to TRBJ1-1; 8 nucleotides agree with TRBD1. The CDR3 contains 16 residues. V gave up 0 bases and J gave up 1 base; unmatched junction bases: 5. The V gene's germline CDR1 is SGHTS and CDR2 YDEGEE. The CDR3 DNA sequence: TGTGCCAGCAGCTTGGAACAGGGGGTCGCGAACACTGAAGCTTTCTTT. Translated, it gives CASSLEQGVANTEAFF.

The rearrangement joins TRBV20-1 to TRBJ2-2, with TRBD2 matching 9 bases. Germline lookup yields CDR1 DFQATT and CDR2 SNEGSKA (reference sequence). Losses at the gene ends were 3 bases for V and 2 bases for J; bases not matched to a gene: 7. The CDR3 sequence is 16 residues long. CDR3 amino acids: CSASSSGADNTGELFF. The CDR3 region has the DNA TGCAGTGCTAGTTCTAGCGGGGCTGACAACACCGGGGAGCTGTTTTTT.